This entry features one T cell receptor beta chain sequence. The antigen is undetermined. Assay used: immunoSEQ multiplex PCR; TCRdb lists only in-frame clones, some missing. This sample carries 150,000 to 250,000 clones, around 72% of them seen once, and the ten largest clones take roughly 12%. The record originates from a study of cytotoxic CD8 clonotypes in ibrutinib-treated CLL. Study conclusions and caveats: Sustained-remission and progressing patients diverged in sampling times. On treatment, the uncommon public clonotypes contracted or remained stable. An increase in clonality occurred at ibrutinib response, followed by a return toward baseline at progression.

This receptor was identified in a human donor with chronic lymphocytic leukemia. The sample in question was PBMCs, obtained after 24 months of ibrutinib treatment.

Here the CDR3 reads CASSLAGGHTEAFF. In nucleotides, the CDR3 is TGCGCCAGCAGCTTGGCCGGGGGGCACACTGAAGCTTTCTTT. The rearrangement uses TRBV5-1 and TRBJ1-1, with D maybe TRBD1 (6 bases). Germline values: CDR1 SGHRS, CDR2 YFSETQ. With 0 bases removed from V and 3 bases from J, the gap between germline ends came to 9 bases. This CDR3 spans 14 amino acids. Drawing the rest from reference TRBV5-1 and TRBJ1-1, the complete variable domain is KAGVTQTPRYLIKTRGQQVTLSCSPISGHRSVSWYQQTPGQGLQFLFEYFSETQRNKGNFPGRFSGRQFSNSRSEMNVSTLELGDSALYLCASSLAGGHTEAFFGQGTRLTVV.